One TCR beta chain is described in this entry. As yet, its antigen is unknown. Measured with immunoSEQ multiplex PCR; TCRdb has only the in-frame clones, and not every one. The profile shows tens of thousands of clones, 70% to 90% of them singletons. The sample comes from a study of T cells in localized non-small cell lung cancer. The CDR3 covers 11 residues. CDR1 is DFQATT, CDR2 SNEGSKA, per germline (reference sequence). Trimming removed 6 bases at V and 1 base at J, with 4 bases between. Whole-study findings and limits: Multi-region tumor sequencing was not done, so intratumor heterogeneity could not be excluded. Density of T cells in blood, when higher, went with longer overall survival. Uninvolved nearby lung showed the greatest T cell clonality, exceeding that found in tumor. Adjacent lung exhibited a median of approximately 59 among the 100 most abundant tumor clones.

The rearrangement links TRBV20-1 to TRBJ2-4; D gene uncertain. The receptor comes from a man between 35 and 75 years old with stage I lung adenocarcinoma. The sequencing used peripheral blood, collected before any cancer treatment. The DNA of the CDR3 is TGCAGTGCAGCTGCCAAAAACATTCAGTACTTC. The encoded protein is CSAAAKNIQYF.